Shown below are 12 T cell receptor beta chains from a single sample sequenced in a study of early T cells in non-severe SARS-CoV-2 infection (dated by TCRdb to the early 2020s). The library relied on 5' RACE. The data were produced on a NextSeq 500. Using fastp at Q25 and MiXCR, TCRdb reprocessed the public reads and kept productive beta chains. Identical CDR3 proteins give one entry, which carries the most common genes and DNA. The sample has about 99,000 distinct CDR3 sequences on record, around a sixth of them singletons. The top ten constitute roughly 1.2% of the sample. The sequencing input was whole blood. The receptors stem from an adult who was a healthcare worker with PCR-confirmed SARS-CoV-2 infection or an uninfected control (not recorded which).

This chain uses TRBV25-1 with TRBJ1-1; D might be TRBD1 (5 bases). The CDR3 is 17 amino acids. Trimming left V 3 bases short and J 4 bases short, with 21 bases between. CDR1 MGHDK and CDR2 SYGVNS come from the germline V gene. CDR3 sequence: CASSDSQLGPGVTEAFF. The CDR3 DNA reads TGTGCCAGCAGTGATTCCCAATTGGGGCCGGGGGTCACTGAAGCTTTCTTT.

There are a few counts of this clonotype. The chain joins TRBV7-8 to TRBJ1-3; D is undetermined. The germline gives CDR1 SGHVS, CDR2 FQNEAQ. The V end was cut by 1 base, the J end by 3 bases, with 16 bases between. The CDR3 contains 17 residues. The CDR3 sequence: CASSLVGRPALGNTIYF. In DNA form, the CDR3 reads TGTGCCAGCAGCTTAGTAGGGCGACCCGCTCTTGGAAACACCATATATTTT.

The chain recombines TRBV3-1 with TRBJ2-1; no firm D call. The germline V gene encodes CDR1 LGHDT and CDR2 YNNKEL (reference sequence). The CDR3 is 14 amino acids. Trimming took off 2 bases at V and 4 bases at J, with 9 bases between the two ends. The CDR3 region is CASSQRLNYNEQFF. CDR3 in DNA: TGTGCCAGCAGCCAACGACTGAATTACAATGAGCAGTTCTTC.

Here the CDR3 reads CASSYFWTGSSGANVLTF. The CDR3 bases are TGTGCCAGCAGTTACTTTTGGACGGGCAGCTCTGGGGCCAACGTCCTGACTTTC. This chain links TRBV6-5 with TRBJ2-6; D unresolved. Germline CDR1 is MNHEY and CDR2 is SVGAGI. The CDR3 loop spans 18 amino acids. The V and J ends lost 1 base and 0 bases respectively, with 13 bases between them.

This clonotype was seen a few times. This chain uses TRBV15 with TRBJ1-6; 7 nucleotides align to TRBD1. Germline values: CDR1 LNHNV, CDR2 YYDKDF (reference sequence). The CDR3 totals 16 residues. Losses at the gene ends were 5 bases for V and 5 bases for J; bases not matched to a gene: 9. CDR3 sequence reads: CATSRNRGPNNSPLHF. The CDR3 DNA follows: TGTGCCACCAGCCGAAACAGGGGACCAAATAATTCACCCCTCCACTTT.

This clonotype has a count of ten or more. The chain has TRBV7-8 and TRBJ1-4; TRBD1 matches 8 bases. The germline gives CDR1 SGHVS, CDR2 FQNEAQ. CDR3 length: 16 residues. V was clipped by 2 bases and J by 5 bases; unmatched bases: 7. In DNA form, the CDR3 reads TGTGCCAGCAGCTTATCCCCGACAGGGGAAAATGAAAAACTGTTTTTT. Encoded protein: CASSLSPTGENEKLFF.

The rearrangement uses TRBV24-1 and TRBJ2-3, with TRBD2 identical over 9 bases. Germline V gene lookup returns CDR1 KGHDR and CDR2 SFDVKD. The trim removed 3 bases at V and 2 bases at J, leaving 5 bases unmatched. The CDR3 extends over 16 amino acids. The chain's CDR3 is CATSDNLAGFTDTQYF. The CDR3 DNA reads as TGTGCCACCAGTGATAATCTAGCGGGATTCACAGATACGCAGTATTTT.

This clonotype was counted between two and nine times. V gene TRBV11-2 combines with J gene TRBJ2-7; D is undetermined. Per germline, CDR1 SGHAT and CDR2 FQNNGV. Trimming took 3 bases from V and 6 from J, leaving 3 bases between them. The CDR3 spans 10 residues. Here the CDR3 DNA reads TGTGCCAGCAGCTTGGGCGAGCAGTACTTC. Its translation: CASSLGEQYF.

This clonotype was observed a handful of times. The chain links TRBV7-2 to TRBJ2-1; D gene uncertain. CDR1 and CDR2 from the germline V gene are SGHTA and FQGNSA. The V and J ends lost 3 bases and 2 bases respectively, with 8 bases between them. This CDR3 region has 14 residues. CDR3 coding DNA: TGTGCCAGCAGCTTTCGACTCACCTACAATGAGCAGTTCTTC. Amino acid sequence: CASSFRLTYNEQFF.

The V and J genes are TRBV27 and TRBJ2-7, with a possible D match to TRBD2 (5 bases). V gave up 6 bases and J gave up 2 bases, with 11 bases separating them. The CDR3 covers 13 residues. Germline V CDR1 and CDR2: MNHEY, SMNVEV (reference sequence). Written as DNA, the CDR3 is TGTGCCAGCAGATATGACGGGACCTACGAGCAGTACTTC. Translation: CASRYDGTYEQYF.

As regards this clonotype: The junction differs from germline at one of its ends, possibly a read error. The rearrangement links TRBV7-7 to TRBJ2-7; 10 bases line up with TRBD1. The CDR3 is 15 residues long. Germline assignment: CDR1 SSHAT and CDR2 FNYEAQ (reference sequence). The CDR3 loop reads CASSIGQGESYEQYF. The CDR3 DNA sequence: TGTGCTAGCAGCATCGGACAGGGGGAATCGTACGAGCAGTACTTC.

This clonotype has only a few counts. At one of its ends the junction is not consistent with the germline gene, which may arise from a read error. This chain connects TRBV6-2 or TRBV6-3 to TRBJ2-1; TRBD1 is a possible D gene (6 bases). CDR1 is MNHEY, CDR2 SVGEGT, per germline. The CDR3 is 12 residues long. The CDR3 DNA is TGTGCCAGCAGTTACTACAGGGTTGAGCCGTTCTTC. Its protein is CASSYYRVEPFF.